The sequence of this T cell receptor beta chain was determined in a study of T cell responses to AZD1222 COVID-19 vaccine. Assay used: immunoSEQ multiplex PCR; TCRdb lists only in-frame clones, some missing. Seen here are about 170,000 clones, 85% to 90% observed once, and the top ten hold 6.9%. CDR1 SGHTA and CDR2 FQGNSA come from the germline V gene. CDR3 length: 14 residues. Trimming cost V 1 base and J 4 bases, with 10 bases left between them. This TCR was recovered from an adult in good health. This sequence joins TRBV7-2 and TRBJ1-1; D call uncertain. The sequences come from peripheral blood, collected on day 0 of AZD1222 vaccination. CDR3 in amino acids: CASSLVRRGTEAFF. CDR3 coding DNA: TGTGCCAGCAGCTTAGTACGTAGAGGCACTGAAGCTTTCTTT. The complete variable domain, with remaining parts taken from reference TRBV7-2 and TRBJ1-1, reads GAGVSQSPSNKVTEKGKDVELRCDPISGHTALYWYRQSLGQGLEFLIYFQGNSAPDKSGLPSDRFSAERTGGSVSTLTIQRTQQEDSAVYLCASSLVRRGTEAFFGQGTRLTVV.